This T cell receptor beta chain was documented in a study of beta chain features in type 1 diabetes. This clone occurred a few times. Its antigen is unknown. Reverse transcribing all isolated RNA meant expressed TCRB transcripts were sequenced. Several million reads were obtained on average from naive, central memory and regulatory T cell samples. The assay was immunoSEQ multiplex PCR, and TCRdb's table has in-frame clones only and misses some. Of 600,000 to 700,000 clones in the sample, under 15% were seen once. Study-level results: The study found that naive, central memory and Treg TCRB repertoires appeared more similar in patients than in healthy donors. VDJ junctions in type 1 diabetes patients carried more deletions and fewer insertions. Type 1 diabetes patients had moderately but significantly shorter TCRB CDR3s in all four CD4+ subsets.

J was trimmed by 6 bases and V by 5 bases; bases with no gene match: 5. The CDR3 extends over 14 amino acids. Germline-derived CDR1 and CDR2 are SGHAT and FQNNGV. The sample was naive CD4+ T cells from blood. The origin of this receptor is a man aged 30 to 39 with type 1 diabetes. This rearrangement joins TRBV11-2 to TRBJ1-5; 9 bases agree with TRBD1. CDR3 amino acids: CASSPDRGSQPQHF. CDR3 DNA: TGTGCCAGCAGCCCCGACAGGGGGAGTCAGCCCCAGCATTTT.